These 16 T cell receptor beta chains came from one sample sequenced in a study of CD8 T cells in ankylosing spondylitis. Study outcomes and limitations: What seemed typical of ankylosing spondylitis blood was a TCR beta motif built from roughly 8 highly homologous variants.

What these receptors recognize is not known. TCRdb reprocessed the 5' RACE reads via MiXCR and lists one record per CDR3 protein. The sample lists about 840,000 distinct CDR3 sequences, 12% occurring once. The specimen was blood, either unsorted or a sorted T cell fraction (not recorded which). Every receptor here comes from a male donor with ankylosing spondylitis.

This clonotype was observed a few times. CDR3 nucleotide sequence: TGTGCCAGCAGGGACTTGGCCTCGGGCACTGAAGCTTTCTTT. Its protein is CASRDLASGTEAFF. This chain joins TRBV27 and TRBJ1-1; no clear D gene. The ends were cut back, 6 bases at V and 4 bases at J, with 15 bases in the middle. Germline V gives CDR1 MNHEY, CDR2 SMNVEV (reference sequence). The CDR3 runs to 14 residues.

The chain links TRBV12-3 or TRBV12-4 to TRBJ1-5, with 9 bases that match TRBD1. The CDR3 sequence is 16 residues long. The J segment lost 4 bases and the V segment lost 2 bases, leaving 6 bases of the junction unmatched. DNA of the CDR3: TGTGCCAGCAGTTTAAGGGGGACAGGGATGAATCAGCCCCAGCATTTT. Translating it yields CASSLRGTGMNQPQHF.

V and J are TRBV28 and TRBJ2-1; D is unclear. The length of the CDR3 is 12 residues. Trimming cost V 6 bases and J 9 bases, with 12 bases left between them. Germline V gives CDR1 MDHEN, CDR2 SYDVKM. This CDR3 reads CASSQKYSEQFF. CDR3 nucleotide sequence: TGTGCCAGCAGCCAAAAGTATAGTGAGCAGTTCTTC.

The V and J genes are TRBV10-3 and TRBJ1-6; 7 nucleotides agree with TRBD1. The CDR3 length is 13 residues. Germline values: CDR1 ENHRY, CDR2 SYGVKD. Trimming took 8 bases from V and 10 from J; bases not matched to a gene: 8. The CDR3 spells CAIGDRAASPLHF. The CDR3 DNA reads TGTGCCATCGGAGACAGGGCTGCATCACCCCTCCACTTT.

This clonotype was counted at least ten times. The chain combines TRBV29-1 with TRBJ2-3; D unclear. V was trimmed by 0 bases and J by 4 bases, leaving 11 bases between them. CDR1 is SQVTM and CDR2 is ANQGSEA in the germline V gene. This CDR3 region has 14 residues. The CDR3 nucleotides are TGCAGCGTTGAAGATGCGCGACGCTCAGATACGCAGTATTTT. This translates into CSVEDARRSDTQYF.

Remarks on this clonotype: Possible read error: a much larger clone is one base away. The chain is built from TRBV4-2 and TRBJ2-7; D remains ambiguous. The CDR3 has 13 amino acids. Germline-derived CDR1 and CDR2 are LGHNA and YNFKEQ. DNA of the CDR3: TGTGTCAGCAGCCAAATCGACACCTACGAGCAGTACTTC. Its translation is CVSSQIDTYEQYF.

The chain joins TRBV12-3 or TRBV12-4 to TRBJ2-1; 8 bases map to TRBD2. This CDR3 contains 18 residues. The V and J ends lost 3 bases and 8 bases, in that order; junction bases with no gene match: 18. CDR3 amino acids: CASSFDAKYGGGLHEQFF. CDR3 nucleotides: TGTGCCAGCAGTTTCGACGCAAAGTACGGCGGGGGGTTGCATGAGCAGTTCTTC.

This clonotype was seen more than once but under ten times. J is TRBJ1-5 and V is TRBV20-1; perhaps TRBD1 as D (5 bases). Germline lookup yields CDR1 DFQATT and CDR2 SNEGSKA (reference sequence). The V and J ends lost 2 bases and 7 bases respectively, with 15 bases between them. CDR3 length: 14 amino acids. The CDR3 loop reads CSARRQGTGQPQHF. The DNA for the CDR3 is TGCAGTGCTAGACGGCAGGGTACGGGCCAGCCCCAGCATTTT.

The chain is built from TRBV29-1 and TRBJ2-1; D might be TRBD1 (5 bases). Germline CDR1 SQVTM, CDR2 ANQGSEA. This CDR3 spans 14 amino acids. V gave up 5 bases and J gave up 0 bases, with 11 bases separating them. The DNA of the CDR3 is TGCAGCGTTAGGGGTCCGTTCTCCTACAATGAGCAGTTCTTC. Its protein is CSVRGPFSYNEQFF.

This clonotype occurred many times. The CDR3 loop is CASSQEDRSYEQYF. The DNA for the CDR3 is TGTGCCAGCAGCCAAGAGGACAGATCATACGAGCAGTACTTC. This chain connects TRBV3-1 to TRBJ2-7; possible D gene TRBD1, 6 bases. Germline CDR1 and CDR2: LGHDT and YNNKEL (reference sequence). This CDR3 has 14 amino acids. V shed 0 bases and J shed 4 bases, with 10 bases lying between them.

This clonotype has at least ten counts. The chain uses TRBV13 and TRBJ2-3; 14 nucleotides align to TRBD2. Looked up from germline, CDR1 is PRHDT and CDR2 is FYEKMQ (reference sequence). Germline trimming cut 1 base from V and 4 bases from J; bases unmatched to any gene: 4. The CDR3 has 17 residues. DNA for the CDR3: TGTGCCAGCAGCTTAGAGGGACTAGCGGGAGAAGCAGATACGCAGTATTTT. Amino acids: CASSLEGLAGEADTQYF.

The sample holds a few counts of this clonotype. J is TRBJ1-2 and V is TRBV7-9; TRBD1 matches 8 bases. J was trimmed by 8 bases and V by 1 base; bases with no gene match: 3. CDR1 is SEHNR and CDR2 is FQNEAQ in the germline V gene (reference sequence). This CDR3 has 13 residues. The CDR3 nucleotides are TGTGCCAGCAGCTTAGGGGCAGGGGGCGGCTACACCTTC. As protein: CASSLGAGGGYTF. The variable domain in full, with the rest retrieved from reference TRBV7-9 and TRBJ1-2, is DTGVSQNPRHKITKRGQNVTFRCDPISEHNRLYWYRQTLGQGPEFLTYFQNEAQLEKSRLLSDRFSAERPKGSFSTLEIQRTEQGDSAMYLCASSLGAGGGYTFGSGTRLTVV.

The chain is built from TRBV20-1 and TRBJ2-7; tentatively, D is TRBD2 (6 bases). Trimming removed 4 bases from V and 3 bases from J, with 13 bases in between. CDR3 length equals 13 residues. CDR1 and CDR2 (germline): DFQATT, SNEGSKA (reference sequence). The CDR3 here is CSAIVGTYYEQYF. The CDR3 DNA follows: TGCAGTGCTATTGTGGGGACTTACTACGAGCAGTACTTC.

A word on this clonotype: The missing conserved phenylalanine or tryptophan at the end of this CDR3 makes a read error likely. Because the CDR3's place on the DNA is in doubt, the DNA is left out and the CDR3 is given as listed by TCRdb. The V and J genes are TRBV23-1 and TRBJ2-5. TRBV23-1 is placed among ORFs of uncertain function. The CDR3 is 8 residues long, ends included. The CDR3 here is CASSQCDD.

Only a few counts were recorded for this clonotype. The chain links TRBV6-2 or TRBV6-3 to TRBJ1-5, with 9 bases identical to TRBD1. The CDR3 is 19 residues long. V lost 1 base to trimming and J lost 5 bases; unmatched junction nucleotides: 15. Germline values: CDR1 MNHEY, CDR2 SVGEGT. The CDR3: CASSYWYKDGGQGDQPQHF. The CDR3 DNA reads TGTGCCAGCAGTTACTGGTATAAAGACGGGGGACAGGGAGATCAGCCCCAGCATTTT.

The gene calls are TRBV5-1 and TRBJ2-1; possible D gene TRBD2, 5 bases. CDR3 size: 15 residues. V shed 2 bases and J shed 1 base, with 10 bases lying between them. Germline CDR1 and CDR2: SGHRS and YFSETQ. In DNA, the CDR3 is TGCGCCAGCAGCTTTGACTATCCATCCTACAATGAGCAGTTCTTC. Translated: CASSFDYPSYNEQFF.